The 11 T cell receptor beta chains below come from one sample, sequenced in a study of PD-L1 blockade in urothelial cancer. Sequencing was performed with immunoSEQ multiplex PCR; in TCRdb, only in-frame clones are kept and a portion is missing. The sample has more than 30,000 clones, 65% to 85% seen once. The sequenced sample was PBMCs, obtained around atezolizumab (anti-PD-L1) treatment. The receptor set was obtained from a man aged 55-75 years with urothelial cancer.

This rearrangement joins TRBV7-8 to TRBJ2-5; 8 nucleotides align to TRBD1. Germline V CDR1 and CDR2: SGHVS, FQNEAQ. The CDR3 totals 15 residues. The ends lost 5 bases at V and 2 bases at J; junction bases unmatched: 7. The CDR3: CASSVGTGRQETQYF. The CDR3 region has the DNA TGTGCCAGCAGCGTCGGGACAGGCAGGCAAGAGACCCAGTACTTC.

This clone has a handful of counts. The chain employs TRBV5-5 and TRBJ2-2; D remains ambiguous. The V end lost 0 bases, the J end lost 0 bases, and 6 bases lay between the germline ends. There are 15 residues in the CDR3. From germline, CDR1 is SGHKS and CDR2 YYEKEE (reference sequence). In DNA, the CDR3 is TGTGCCAGCAGCTTGGGACTCCCGAACACCGGGGAGCTGTTTTTT. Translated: CASSLGLPNTGELFF. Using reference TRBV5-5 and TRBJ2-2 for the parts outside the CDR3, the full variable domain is DAGVTQSPTHLIKTRGQQVTLRCSPISGHKSVSWYQQVLGQGPQFIFQYYEKEERGRGNFPDRFSARQFPNYSSELNVNALLLGDSALYLCASSLGLPNTGELFFGEGSRLTVL.

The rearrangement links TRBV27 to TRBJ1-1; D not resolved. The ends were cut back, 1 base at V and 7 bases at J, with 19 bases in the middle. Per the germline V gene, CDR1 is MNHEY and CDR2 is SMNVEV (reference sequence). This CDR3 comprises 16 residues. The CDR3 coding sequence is TGTGCCAGCAGTTTATGGGGTGGGGTAGGGAGGTATGAAGCTTTCTTT. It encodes CASSLWGGVGRYEAFF.

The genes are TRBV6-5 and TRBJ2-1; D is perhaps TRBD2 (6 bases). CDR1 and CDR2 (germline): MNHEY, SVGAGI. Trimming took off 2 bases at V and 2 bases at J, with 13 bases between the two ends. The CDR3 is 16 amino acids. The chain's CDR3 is CASSYDSGLAYNEQFF. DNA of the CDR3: TGTGCCAGCAGTTACGATTCGGGACTGGCCTACAATGAGCAGTTCTTC.

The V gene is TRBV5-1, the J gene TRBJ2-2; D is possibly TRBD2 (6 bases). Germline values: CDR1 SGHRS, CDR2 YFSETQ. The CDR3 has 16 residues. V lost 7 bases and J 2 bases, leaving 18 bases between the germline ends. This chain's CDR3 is CASWRGQGRNTGELFF. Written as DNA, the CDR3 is TGCGCCAGCTGGCGGGGCCAGGGACGCAACACCGGGGAGCTGTTTTTT.

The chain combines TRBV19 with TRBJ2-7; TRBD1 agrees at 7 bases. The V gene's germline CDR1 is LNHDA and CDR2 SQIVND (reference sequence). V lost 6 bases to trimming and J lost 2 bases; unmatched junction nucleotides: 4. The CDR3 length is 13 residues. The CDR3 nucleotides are TGTGCCAGTAGGTCACAGGGGACCTACGAGCAGTACTTC. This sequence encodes CASRSQGTYEQYF.

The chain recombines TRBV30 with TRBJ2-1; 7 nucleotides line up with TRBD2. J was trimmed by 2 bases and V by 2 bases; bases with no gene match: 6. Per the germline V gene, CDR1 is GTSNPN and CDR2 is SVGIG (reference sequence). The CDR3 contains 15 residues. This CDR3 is CAWSRGEGPYNEQFF. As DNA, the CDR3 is TGTGCCTGGAGTCGGGGGGAGGGCCCCTACAATGAGCAGTTCTTC.

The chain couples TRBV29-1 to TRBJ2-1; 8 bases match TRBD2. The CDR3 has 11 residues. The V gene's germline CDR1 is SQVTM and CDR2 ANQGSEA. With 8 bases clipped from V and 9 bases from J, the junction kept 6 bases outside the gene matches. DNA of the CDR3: TGCAGCTCCAAAACTAGCGGTGAGCAGTTCTTC. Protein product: CSSKTSGEQFF.

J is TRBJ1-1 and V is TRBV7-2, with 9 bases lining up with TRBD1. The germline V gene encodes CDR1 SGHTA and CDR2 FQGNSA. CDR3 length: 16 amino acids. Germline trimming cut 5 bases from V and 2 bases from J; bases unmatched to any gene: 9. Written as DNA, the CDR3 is TGTGCCAGCAGCGCCGGGACAGGGAGCCGAAACACTGAAGCTTTCTTT. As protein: CASSAGTGSRNTEAFF.

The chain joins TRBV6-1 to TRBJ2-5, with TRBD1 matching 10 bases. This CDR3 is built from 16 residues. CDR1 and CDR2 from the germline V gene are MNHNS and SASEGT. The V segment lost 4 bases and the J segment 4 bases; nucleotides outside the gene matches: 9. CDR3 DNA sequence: TGTGCCAGCAGTGTAGGAGACAGGGGGCGCGGAGAGACCCAGTACTTC. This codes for CASSVGDRGRGETQYF.

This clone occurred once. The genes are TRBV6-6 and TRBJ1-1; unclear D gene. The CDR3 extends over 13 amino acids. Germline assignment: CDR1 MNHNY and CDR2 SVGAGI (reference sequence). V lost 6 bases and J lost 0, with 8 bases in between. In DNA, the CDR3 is TGTGCCAGCAGCCCTATACTGAACACTGAAGCTTTCTTT. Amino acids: CASSPILNTEAFF.